The next 20 T cell receptor beta chains were all read from a single sample in a study of T cell responses to AZD1222 COVID-19 vaccine. Only in-frame clones appear in the TCRdb table, and some are missing; sequencing was by immunoSEQ multiplex PCR. The repertoire holds some 130,000 clones, with roughly 82% as singletons. The starting material was peripheral blood, obtained on day 0 of AZD1222 vaccination. These receptors all come from an adult in good health.

This clone has just a few counts. This chain connects TRBV18 to TRBJ1-5, with 7 bases aligning to TRBD1. The V and J ends lost 1 base and 1 base, in that order; junction bases with no gene match: 4. The CDR3 length is 16 residues. Germline V gene lookup returns CDR1 KGHSH and CDR2 LQKENI. The CDR3: CASSPQGAGSNQPQHF. Written as DNA, the CDR3 is TGTGCCAGCTCACCACAGGGGGCGGGGAGCAATCAGCCCCAGCATTTT.

The V and J genes are TRBV4-2 and TRBJ1-1; 10 nucleotides match TRBD1. Germline CDR1 and CDR2: LGHNA and YNFKEQ. There are 14 residues in the CDR3. Losses at the gene ends were 5 bases for V and 4 bases for J; bases not matched to a gene: 4. Written as DNA, the CDR3 is TGTGCCAGCAGCGCCAGACAGGGGGCCACTGAAGCTTTCTTT. As protein: CASSARQGATEAFF.

The chain carries TRBV6-6 and TRBJ2-2; D unclear. This CDR3 has 14 amino acids. Trimming left V 0 bases short and J 5 bases short, with 7 bases between. Germline loops: CDR1 MNHNY, CDR2 SVGAGI (reference sequence). Here the CDR3 DNA reads TGTGCCAGCAGTTACTCCTCGGGTACCGGGGAGCTGTTTTTT. Its protein product is CASSYSSGTGELFF.

The chain recombines TRBV5-1 with TRBJ2-2; D possibly corresponds to TRBD2 (5 bases). V dropped 1 base and J dropped 6 bases, with 7 bases sitting between them. Per the germline V gene, CDR1 is SGHRS and CDR2 is YFSETQ. The CDR3 runs 13 residues. CDR3 in DNA: TGCGCCAGCAGCTTGATCGGGGCCGGGGAGCTGTTTTTT. Amino acid sequence: CASSLIGAGELFF.

The chain couples TRBV19 to TRBJ2-7; no clear D gene. Trimming cost V 1 base and J 5 bases, with 15 bases left between them. Germline CDR1 is LNHDA and CDR2 is SQIVND (reference sequence). The CDR3 runs 15 residues. The CDR3 DNA reads TGTGCCAGTAGTATAGTTCGCGCGGATTTGGACGAGCAGTACTTC. This codes for CASSIVRADLDEQYF.

The V and J genes are TRBV28 and TRBJ1-4; possibly TRBD1 for D (5 bases). Germline CDR1 is MDHEN and CDR2 is SYDVKM. The CDR3 consists of 16 residues. V was pared by 4 bases and J by 0 bases, with 12 bases between. The CDR3 loop reads CASSSHGGATNEKLFF. The CDR3 DNA follows: TGTGCCAGCAGTTCCCATGGGGGTGCAACTAATGAAAAACTGTTTTTT.

The chain links TRBV27 to TRBJ2-5; TRBD1 aligns across 10 bases. The V segment lost 5 bases and the J segment 5 bases; nucleotides outside the gene matches: 5. Germline CDR1 MNHEY, CDR2 SMNVEV (reference sequence). This CDR3 comprises 14 residues. The DNA of the CDR3 is TGTGCCAGCAGTCCGACAGGGGGCCAGGAGACCCAGTACTTC. It codes for CASSPTGGQETQYF.

The rearrangement uses TRBV5-1 and TRBJ1-1; TRBD1 might be the D (5 bases). The CDR3 has 13 amino acids. Germline V lookup: CDR1 SGHRS, CDR2 YFSETQ. V was trimmed by 6 bases and J by 1 base, leaving 10 bases between them. In DNA, the CDR3 is TGCGCCAGCAAGGGAGGGGAGAACACTGAAGCTTTCTTT. It specifies CASKGGENTEAFF. The entire variable domain, with the rest obtained from reference TRBV5-1 and TRBJ1-1, is as follows: KAGVTQTPRYLIKTRGQQVTLSCSPISGHRSVSWYQQTPGQGLQFLFEYFSETQRNKGNFPGRFSGRQFSNSRSEMNVSTLELGDSALYLCASKGGENTEAFFGQGTRLTVV.

The chain uses TRBV15 and TRBJ2-7; no clear D gene. The CDR3 extends over 13 amino acids. Germline V lookup: CDR1 LNHNV, CDR2 YYDKDF (reference sequence). Deletions cut 1 base from V and 5 bases from J, with 9 bases between. The CDR3 loop is CATSRGGTDEQYF. DNA for the CDR3: TGTGCCACCAGCAGAGGGGGAACAGACGAGCAGTACTTC.

This rearrangement joins TRBV6-6 to TRBJ1-2; 7 positions match TRBD1. The CDR3 extends over 11 amino acids. Germline V CDR1 and CDR2: MNHNY, SVGAGI (reference sequence). V lost 5 bases to trimming and J lost 9 bases; unmatched junction nucleotides: 3. CDR3 sequence (DNA): TGTGCCAGCAGTACAGGGGAGCGCTACACCTTC. Translated: CASSTGERYTF.

This rearrangement joins TRBV14 to TRBJ1-3; D call uncertain. CDR3 length equals 15 residues. The germline V and J ends were trimmed by 1 base and 7 bases, with 14 bases remaining between them. Germline CDR1 reads SGHDN; CDR2 reads FVKESK. This CDR3 is CASSQGGSPRNTIYF. The DNA of the CDR3 is TGTGCCAGCAGCCAAGGCGGATCCCCTCGGAACACCATATATTTT. Combining the CDR3 with reference TRBV14 and TRBJ1-3 gives the whole variable domain EAGVTQFPSHSVIEKGQTVTLRCDPISGHDNLYWYRRVMGKEIKFLLHFVKESKQDESGMPNNRFLAERTGGTYSTLKVQPAELEDSGVYFCASSQGGSPRNTIYFGEGSWLTVV.

The V and J genes are TRBV5-1 and TRBJ2-1; D is possibly TRBD2 (6 bases). The CDR3 spans 17 residues. Trimming removed 4 bases at V and 9 bases at J, with 26 bases between. From germline, CDR1 is SGHRS and CDR2 YFSETQ. The CDR3 loop is CASSPESAGRRGGEQFF. The DNA for the CDR3 is TGCGCCAGCAGCCCTGAATCCGCGGGGAGGCGCGGTGGTGAGCAGTTCTTC.

The CDR3, as DNA: TGTGCCAGCAGCCCTTCCGGGAGCGTGAACACTGAAGCTTTCTTT. Its translation is CASSPSGSVNTEAFF. The chain has TRBV7-3 and TRBJ1-1; no reliable D call. The CDR3 runs to 15 residues. Germline loops: CDR1 SGHTA, CDR2 FQGTGA. The ends were cut back, 5 bases at V and 0 bases at J, with 13 bases in the middle. Supplemented by reference TRBV7-3 and TRBJ1-1, the full variable domain reads GAGVSQTPSNKVTEKGKYVELRCDPISGHTALYWYRQSLGQGPEFLIYFQGTGAADDSGLPNDRFFAVRPEGSVSTLKIQRTERGDSAVYLCASSPSGSVNTEAFFGQGTRLTVV.

J is TRBJ1-4 and V is TRBV28, with D possibly matching TRBD1 (6 bases). The CDR3 totals 13 residues. Germline CDR1 is MDHEN and CDR2 is SYDVKM. V lost 10 bases, J lost 8 bases, and 17 bases lay in between. The CDR3 region is CATRGGVGEKLFF. CDR3 nucleotides: TGTGCCACCAGGGGAGGGGTAGGGGAAAAACTGTTTTTT.

V and J are TRBV4-1 and TRBJ2-5, with a possible D match to TRBD2 (6 bases). Germline V gene sequence: CDR1 MGHRA, CDR2 YSYEKL. Between the trimmed V and J ends, which lost 3 bases and 4 bases, there was a span of 9 bases. CDR3 length equals 13 residues. In DNA form, the CDR3 reads TGCGCCAGCAGCCAGGGGGGTCGAGAGACCCAGTACTTC. This translates into CASSQGGRETQYF.

This clone was observed a single time. The chain is built from TRBV6-1 and TRBJ1-1, with TRBD1 as a possible D gene (6 bases). Trimming removed 2 bases at V and 1 base at J, with 8 bases between. Looked up from germline, CDR1 is MNHNS and CDR2 is SASEGT. The CDR3 contains 14 residues. The CDR3 loop is CASSEQGKNTEAFF. The CDR3 region has the DNA TGTGCCAGCAGTGAACAGGGGAAGAACACTGAAGCTTTCTTT.

The count of this clone is one. This chain links TRBV7-2 with TRBJ2-7, with D maybe TRBD1 (5 bases). The germline gives CDR1 SGHTA, CDR2 FQGNSA. This CDR3 region has 14 residues. The V gene lost 2 bases and the J gene lost 5 bases, with 13 bases spanning the gap. DNA of the CDR3: TGTGCCAGCAGCTTACCTCGGACATACGACGAGCAGTACTTC. Translation: CASSLPRTYDEQYF.

The CDR3 DNA follows: TGTGCCTGGAGTAGGGACAGCGATCAGCCCCAGCATTTT. Amino acid sequence: CAWSRDSDQPQHF. The chain recombines TRBV30 with TRBJ1-5; 7 nucleotides agree with TRBD1. Germline loops: CDR1 GTSNPN, CDR2 SVGIG (reference sequence). The CDR3 covers 13 residues. Trimming at V came to 2 bases and at J to 5 bases, leaving 3 bases not matched to a gene.

The chain carries TRBV30 and TRBJ1-3, with TRBD1 as a possible D gene (5 bases). Trimming pared 2 bases from V and 4 bases from J, leaving 15 bases between. CDR3 length: 15 residues. Looked up from germline, CDR1 is GTSNPN and CDR2 is SVGIG (reference sequence). CDR3 in DNA: TGTGCCTGGAGTAGAACTCAGGGATACGGAAACACCATATATTTT. This gives the protein CAWSRTQGYGNTIYF.

V is TRBV3-1 (or the pseudogene TRBV3-2) and J is TRBJ1-1, with unresolved D. V lost 0 bases and J lost 10, with 15 bases in between. The germline gives CDR1 LGHDT, CDR2 YNNKEL (reference sequence). The CDR3 has 14 residues. This CDR3 is CASSQDLGTLGAFF. DNA for the CDR3: TGTGCCAGCAGCCAAGATTTGGGCACCTTGGGAGCTTTCTTT.